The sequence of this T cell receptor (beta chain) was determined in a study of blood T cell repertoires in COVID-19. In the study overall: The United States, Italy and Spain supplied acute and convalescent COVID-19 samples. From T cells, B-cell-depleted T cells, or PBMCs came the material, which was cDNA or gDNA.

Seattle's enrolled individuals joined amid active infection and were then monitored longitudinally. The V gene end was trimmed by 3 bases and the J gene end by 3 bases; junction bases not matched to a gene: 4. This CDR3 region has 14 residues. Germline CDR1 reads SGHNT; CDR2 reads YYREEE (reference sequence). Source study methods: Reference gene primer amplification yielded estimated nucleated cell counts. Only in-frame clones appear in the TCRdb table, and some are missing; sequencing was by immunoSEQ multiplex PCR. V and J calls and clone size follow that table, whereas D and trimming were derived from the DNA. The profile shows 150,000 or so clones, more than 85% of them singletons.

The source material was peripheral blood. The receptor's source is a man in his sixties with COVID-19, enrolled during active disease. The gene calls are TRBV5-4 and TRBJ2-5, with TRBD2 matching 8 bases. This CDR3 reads CASSSGGRKETQYF. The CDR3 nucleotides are TGTGCCAGCAGCTCGGGGGGGCGAAAAGAGACCCAGTACTTC.